This T cell receptor beta chain stems from a study of PD-1 blockade in classical Hodgkin lymphoma. Turning to this clone: Its cognate antigen is unknown.

Every one of the patients relapsed after autologous stem cell transplantation (brentuximab vedotin exposure was variable). Broader study findings: In newly diagnosed patients, baseline TCR diversity was reportedly below that of healthy donors. Still unresolved is the cause of the repertoire differences, which may be disease activity or prior therapy. A significant rise in TCR diversity was seen by C4D1 for CD4+ cells but not for CD8+ cells.

The CDR3 runs 13 residues. Deletions cut 5 bases from V and 4 bases from J, with 9 bases between. Germline V gene lookup returns CDR1 LNHDA and CDR2 SQIVND (reference sequence). Some clones are missing from TCRdb's copy, which holds only in-frame ones; the method was immunoSEQ multiplex PCR. In the table there are fewer than 25,000 clones, approximately 80% of which are singletons. The J gene is TRBJ2-1, the V gene TRBV19; tentative D call: TRBD1 (5 bases). This TCR was recovered from a human donor with classical Hodgkin lymphoma. The source material was peripheral blood mononuclear cells (PBMCs), sampled at baseline. CDR3 region: CASSLQVYNEQFF. CDR3 nucleotide sequence: TGTGCCAGTAGTCTACAGGTTTACAATGAGCAGTTCTTC.